This entry lists 20 T cell receptor beta chains sequenced from one sample in a study of control samples from healthy donors and cancer patients. Profiling relied on immunoSEQ multiplex PCR, and the TCRdb table lists in-frame clones only, not all of them. This table has roughly 200,000 clones, roughly nine tenths appearing once. Sequenced: blood. The receptor set was obtained from a man between 25 and 39 years old in good health.

The table lists this clone with a count of one. J is TRBJ1-3 and V is TRBV4-1; D uncertain. The CDR3 has 16 amino acids. Germline CDR1 and CDR2: MGHRA and YSYEKL. V shed 0 bases and J shed 0 bases, with 9 bases lying between them. The CDR3 here is CASSQEEDISGNTIYF. Here the CDR3 DNA reads TGCGCCAGCAGCCAAGAGGAAGACATCTCTGGAAACACCATATATTTT.

The chain links TRBV21-1 to TRBJ1-2; TRBD1, the D gene given by the table, was not confirmed from the DNA. TRBV21-1 is tagged as a pseudogene. The CDR3 loop spans 18 amino acids. The CDR3 spells CASSPPCLRDRAFYGYTF. CDR3 nucleotide sequence: TGTGCCAGCAGCCCACCCTGCCTCCGGGACAGGGCCTTCTATGGCTACACCTTC.

The chain carries TRBV5-1 and TRBJ1-6; 7 bases line up with TRBD1. This CDR3 contains 16 residues. V lost 4 bases, J lost 7 bases, and 11 bases stayed unmatched. Germline lookup yields CDR1 SGHRS and CDR2 YFSETQ. CDR3 sequence: CASSVQGRVGNSPLHF. The CDR3 DNA follows: TGCGCCAGCAGCGTACAGGGGCGAGTAGGGAATTCACCCCTCCACTTT.

J is TRBJ1-4 and V is TRBV5-1, with a possible D match to TRBD1 (5 bases). Looked up from germline, CDR1 is SGHRS and CDR2 is YFSETQ. V lost 2 bases, J lost 0 bases, and 14 bases lay in between. The CDR3 sequence is 17 residues long. Here the CDR3 reads CASSFSGTATTNEKLFF. CDR3 coding DNA: TGCGCCAGCAGCTTTTCCGGGACGGCCACAACTAATGAAAAACTGTTTTTT.

V and J are TRBV18 and TRBJ1-5; tentative D call: TRBD1 (5 bases). This CDR3 contains 15 residues. Trimming took 6 bases from V and 7 from J, leaving 19 bases between them. From germline, CDR1 is KGHSH and CDR2 LQKENI. The CDR3 DNA reads as TGTGCCAGCTCCTTCATGGAGGGGAGGAAGCAGCCCCAGCATTTT. It codes for CASSFMEGRKQPQHF.

J is TRBJ2-7 and V is TRBV11-2; 12 bases map to TRBD2. The CDR3 totals 14 residues. J lost 3 bases, V lost 5 bases, and 2 bases had no gene match. Germline lookup yields CDR1 SGHAT and CDR2 FQNNGV. Here the CDR3 reads CASSPSGGDYEQYF. CDR3 bases: TGTGCCAGCAGCCCTAGCGGGGGGGACTACGAGCAGTACTTC.

The chain recombines TRBV6-6 with TRBJ1-6, with 8 bases matching TRBD1. From germline, CDR1 is MNHNY and CDR2 SVGAGI (reference sequence). The ends lost 5 bases at V and 8 bases at J; junction bases unmatched: 5. CDR3 length: 14 amino acids. The CDR3 is CASSKTGEDSPLHF. CDR3 coding DNA: TGTGCCAGCAGTAAGACAGGGGAGGATTCACCCCTCCACTTT.

The CDR3 region has the DNA TGTGCCAGTAGCTCGACAGGGCTCAACTATGGCTACACCTTC. Residues: CASSSTGLNYGYTF. This sequence joins TRBV19 and TRBJ1-2; TRBD1 matches at 7 bases. The CDR3 extends over 14 amino acids. The trim removed 6 bases at V and 2 bases at J, leaving 6 bases unmatched. Germline assignment: CDR1 LNHDA and CDR2 SQIVND (reference sequence).

The chain employs TRBV19 and TRBJ1-5, with TRBD1 matching over 10 bases. The ends lost 1 base at V and 6 bases at J; junction bases unmatched: 3. The CDR3 has 15 residues. Germline V lookup: CDR1 LNHDA, CDR2 SQIVND (reference sequence). The DNA for the CDR3 is TGTGCCAGTAGTATAGCCGGACAGGGGGTTCAGCCCCAGCATTTT. Its translation: CASSIAGQGVQPQHF.

The rearrangement joins TRBV5-1 to TRBJ1-1; D is unclear. The CDR3 runs 13 residues. Per germline, CDR1 SGHRS and CDR2 YFSETQ. V was pared by 2 bases and J by 5 bases, with 10 bases between. As DNA, the CDR3 is TGCGCCAGCAGCTTTCGCGGGCGGACTGAAGCTTTCTTT. This translates into CASSFRGRTEAFF.

This chain uses TRBV5-1 with TRBJ1-6; D remains unclear. The V end lost 1 base, the J end lost 6 bases, and 14 bases lay between the germline ends. CDR1 and CDR2 (germline): SGHRS, YFSETQ. CDR3 size: 16 residues. CDR3 sequence reads: CASSLIGSGGNSPLHF. The CDR3 DNA sequence: TGCGCCAGCAGCTTGATAGGGTCTGGTGGTAATTCACCCCTCCACTTT.

The chain employs TRBV2 and TRBJ1-1, with D possibly being TRBD1 (6 bases). The V gene lost 0 bases and the J gene lost 0 bases, with 17 bases spanning the gap. The CDR3 is 18 amino acids. CDR1 is SNHLY and CDR2 is FYNNEI in the germline V gene. CDR3 nucleotide sequence: TGTGCCAGCAGTGAAGCGAGGGTAGCTCAGGGGATGAACACTGAAGCTTTCTTT. This codes for CASSEARVAQGMNTEAFF.

The rearrangement links TRBV18 to TRBJ1-6; D gene unclear. The V end was cut by 2 bases, the J end by 7 bases, with 12 bases between. The length of the CDR3 is 15 residues. Germline CDR1 reads KGHSH; CDR2 reads LQKENI. CDR3 nucleotides: TGTGCCAGCTCACCAGAGGGTACGGGGAATTCACCCCTCCACTTT. This sequence encodes CASSPEGTGNSPLHF.

The V and J genes are TRBV19 and TRBJ1-1, with TRBD1 matching 7 bases. The CDR3 runs to 14 residues. V shed 6 bases and J 7 bases; nucleotides not matched to a gene: 11. CDR1 and CDR2 (germline): LNHDA, SQIVND (reference sequence). CDR3 bases: TGTGCCAGTAGCTCCCAGACAGGGAGGAGTGAAGCTTTCTTT. This sequence encodes CASSSQTGRSEAFF.

The chain links TRBV7-8 to TRBJ2-3, with 7 bases that match TRBD2. V lost 0 bases and J lost 7; bases outside the gene matches: 4. The length of the CDR3 is 14 residues. CDR1 and CDR2 from the germline V gene are SGHVS and FQNEAQ. The CDR3 DNA sequence: TGTGCCAGCAGCTTAGCGGAGCGGGGTCATACGCAGTATTTT. It encodes CASSLAERGHTQYF.

The rearrangement links TRBV20-1 to TRBJ1-6; D is perhaps TRBD1 (5 bases). V dropped 3 bases and J dropped 7 bases, with 10 bases sitting between them. CDR1 is DFQATT and CDR2 is SNEGSKA in the germline V gene (reference sequence). The CDR3 is made up of 13 amino acids. The CDR3 loop reads CSASSGGNSPLHF. In nucleotides, the CDR3 is TGCAGTGCTAGTTCGGGGGGGAATTCACCCCTCCACTTT.

V and J are TRBV21-1 and TRBJ2-6; TRBD1, as called in the table, went unchecked against the DNA. TRBV21-1 is annotated as a pseudogene. This CDR3 spans 20 amino acids. For the CDR3, the DNA is TGTGCCAGCAGCAAAGAAGGGAGAGGCAGGGGGAACTGCAGGGCCAACGTCCTGACTTTC. Translation gives CASSKEGRGRGNCRANVLTF.

As regards this clone: This sample includes further DNA sequences coding for the same CDR3. The V and J genes are TRBV6-4 and TRBJ2-1; TRBD2 agrees at 14 bases. The CDR3 length is 15 residues. Germline-derived CDR1 and CDR2 are MRHNA and SNTAGT. V shed 10 bases and J 8 bases; nucleotides not matched to a gene: 10. The CDR3 region is CATATSGGAQDEQFF. DNA for the CDR3: TGTGCCACCGCGACTAGCGGGGGGGCCCAAGATGAGCAGTTCTTC.

V gene TRBV6-5 combines with J gene TRBJ2-1, with D hard to call. V was trimmed by 2 bases and J by 0 bases, leaving 11 bases between them. The CDR3 is 16 residues long. Germline-derived CDR1 and CDR2 are MNHEY and SVGAGI. CDR3 DNA: TGTGCCAGCAGTTACCTCGGCACCAGCTCCTACAATGAGCAGTTCTTC. Translated, it gives CASSYLGTSSYNEQFF.

The rearrangement uses TRBV27 and TRBJ1-5; unclear D gene. CDR3 length equals 13 residues. Looked up from germline, CDR1 is MNHEY and CDR2 is SMNVEV (reference sequence). V lost 6 bases and J lost 5, with 11 bases in between. The CDR3 region is CASRRDGDQPQHF. In nucleotides, the CDR3 is TGTGCCAGCAGGCGCGACGGCGATCAGCCCCAGCATTTT.